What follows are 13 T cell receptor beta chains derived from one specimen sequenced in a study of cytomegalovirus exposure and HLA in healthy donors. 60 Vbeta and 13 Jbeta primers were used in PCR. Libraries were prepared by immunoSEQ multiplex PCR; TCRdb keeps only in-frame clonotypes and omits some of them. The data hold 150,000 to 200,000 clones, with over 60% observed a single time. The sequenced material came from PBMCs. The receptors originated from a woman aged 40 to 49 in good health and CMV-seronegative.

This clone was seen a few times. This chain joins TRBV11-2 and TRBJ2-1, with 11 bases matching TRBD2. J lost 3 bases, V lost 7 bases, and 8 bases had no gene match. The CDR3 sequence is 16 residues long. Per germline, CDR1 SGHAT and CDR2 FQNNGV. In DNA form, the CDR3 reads TGTGCCAGCACCTTTCGACTAGCGGGATTCTACAATGAGCAGTTCTTC. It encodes CASTFRLAGFYNEQFF. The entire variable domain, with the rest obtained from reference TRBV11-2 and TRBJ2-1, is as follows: EAGVAQSPRYKIIEKRQSVAFWCNPISGHATLYWYQQILGQGPKLLIQFQNNGVVDDSQLPKDRFSAERLKGVDSTLKIQPAKLEDSAVYLCASTFRLAGFYNEQFFGPGTRLTVL.

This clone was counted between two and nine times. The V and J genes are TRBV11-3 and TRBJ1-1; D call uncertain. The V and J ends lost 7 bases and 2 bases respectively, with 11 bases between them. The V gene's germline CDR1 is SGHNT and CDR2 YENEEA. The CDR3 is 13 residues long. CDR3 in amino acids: CASTNEINTEAFF. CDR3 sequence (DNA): TGTGCCAGCACCAACGAGATAAACACTGAAGCTTTCTTT.

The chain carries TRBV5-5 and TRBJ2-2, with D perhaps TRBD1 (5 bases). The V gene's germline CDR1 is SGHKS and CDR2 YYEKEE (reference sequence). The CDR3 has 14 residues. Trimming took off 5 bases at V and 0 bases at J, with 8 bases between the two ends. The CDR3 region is CASRQEPNTGELFF. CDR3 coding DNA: TGTGCCAGCAGACAGGAACCGAACACCGGGGAGCTGTTTTTT.

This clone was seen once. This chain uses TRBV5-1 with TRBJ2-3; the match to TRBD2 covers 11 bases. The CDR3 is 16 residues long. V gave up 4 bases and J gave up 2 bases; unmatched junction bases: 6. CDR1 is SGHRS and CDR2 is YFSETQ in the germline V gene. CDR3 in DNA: TGCGCCAGCAGCCGGGGACTAGCGGAATACACAGATACGCAGTATTTT. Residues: CASSRGLAEYTDTQYF.

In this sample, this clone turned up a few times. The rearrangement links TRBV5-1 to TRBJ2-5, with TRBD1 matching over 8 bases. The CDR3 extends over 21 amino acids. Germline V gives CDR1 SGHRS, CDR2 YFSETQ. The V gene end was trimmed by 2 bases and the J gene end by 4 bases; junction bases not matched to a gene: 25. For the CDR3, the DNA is TGCGCCAGCAGCTTTGGTGTTGGCCGAACCACGGGCCAGGGGGCGCGAGAGACCCAGTACTTC. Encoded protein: CASSFGVGRTTGQGARETQYF. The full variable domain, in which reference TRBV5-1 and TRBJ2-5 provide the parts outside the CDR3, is KAGVTQTPRYLIKTRGQQVTLSCSPISGHRSVSWYQQTPGQGLQFLFEYFSETQRNKGNFPGRFSGRQFSNSRSEMNVSTLELGDSALYLCASSFGVGRTTGQGARETQYFGPGTRLLVL.

The CDR3 loop is CASSARLLNTGELFF. In nucleotides, the CDR3 is TGTGCCAGCAGTGCTAGACTGTTGAACACCGGGGAGCTGTTTTTT. The V call is TRBV27, the J call TRBJ2-2; no definite D call. The CDR3 loop spans 15 amino acids. Germline CDR1 MNHEY, CDR2 SMNVEV (reference sequence). V was shortened by 5 bases and J by 1 base, with 11 bases between the two germline ends.

The CDR3 DNA follows: TGTGCCAGCATGGTCGATGGGGCGGGATATGGCTACACCTTC. This codes for CASMVDGAGYGYTF. The chain carries TRBV6-5 and TRBJ1-2, with D perhaps TRBD1 (5 bases). Trimming removed 7 bases from V and 5 bases from J, with 17 bases in between. Per germline, CDR1 MNHEY and CDR2 SVGAGI. The CDR3 length is 14 residues.

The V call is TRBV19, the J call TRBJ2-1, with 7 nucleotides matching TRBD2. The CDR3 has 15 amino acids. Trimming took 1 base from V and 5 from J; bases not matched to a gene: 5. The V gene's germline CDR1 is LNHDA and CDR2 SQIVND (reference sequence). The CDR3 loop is CASSIVSGGHNEQFF. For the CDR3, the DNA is TGTGCCAGTAGTATAGTGTCGGGAGGCCACAATGAGCAGTTCTTC.

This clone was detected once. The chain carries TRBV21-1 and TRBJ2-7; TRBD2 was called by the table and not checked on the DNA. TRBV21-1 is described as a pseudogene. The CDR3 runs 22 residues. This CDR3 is CASSPEVRGRTVRESLSYEQYF. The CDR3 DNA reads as TGTGCCAGCAGCCCTGAAGTAAGAGGCCGTACGGTGCGGGAGTCCCTCTCCTACGAGCAGTACTTC.

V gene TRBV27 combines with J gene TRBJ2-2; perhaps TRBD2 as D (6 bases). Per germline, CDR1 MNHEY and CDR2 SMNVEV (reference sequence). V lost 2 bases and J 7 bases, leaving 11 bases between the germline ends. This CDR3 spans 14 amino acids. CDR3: CASSLGREVGELFF. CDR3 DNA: TGTGCCAGCAGTTTAGGCAGGGAGGTCGGGGAGCTGTTTTTT.

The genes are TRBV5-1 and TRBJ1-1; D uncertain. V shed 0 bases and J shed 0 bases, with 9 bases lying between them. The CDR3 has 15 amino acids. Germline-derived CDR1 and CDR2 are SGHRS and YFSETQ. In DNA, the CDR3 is TGCGCCAGCAGCTTGGCACAGACCATGAACACTGAAGCTTTCTTT. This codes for CASSLAQTMNTEAFF. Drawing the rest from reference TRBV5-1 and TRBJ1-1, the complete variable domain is KAGVTQTPRYLIKTRGQQVTLSCSPISGHRSVSWYQQTPGQGLQFLFEYFSETQRNKGNFPGRFSGRQFSNSRSEMNVSTLELGDSALYLCASSLAQTMNTEAFFGQGTRLTVV.

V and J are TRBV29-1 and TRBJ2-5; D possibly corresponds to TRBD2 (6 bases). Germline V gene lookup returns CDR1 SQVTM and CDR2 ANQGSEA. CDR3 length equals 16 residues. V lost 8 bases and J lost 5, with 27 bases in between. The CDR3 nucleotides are TGCAGCTCATCGACTCCCGGGACTTCAGTCTTGGAGACCCAGTACTTC. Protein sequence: CSSSTPGTSVLETQYF. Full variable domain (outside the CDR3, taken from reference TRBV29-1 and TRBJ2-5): SAVISQKPSRDICQRGTSLTIQCQVDSQVTMMFWYRQQPGQSLTLIATANQGSEATYESGFVIDKFPISRPNLTFSTLTVSNMSPEDSSIYLCSSSTPGTSVLETQYFGPGTRLLVL.

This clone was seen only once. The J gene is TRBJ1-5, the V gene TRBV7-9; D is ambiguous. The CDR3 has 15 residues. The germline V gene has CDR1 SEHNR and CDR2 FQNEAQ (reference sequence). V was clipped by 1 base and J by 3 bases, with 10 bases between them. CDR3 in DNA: TGTGCCAGCAGCTTAGACGGAGGTCACAATCAGCCCCAGCATTTT. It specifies CASSLDGGHNQPQHF.